Below, 24 T cell receptor beta chains from the same sample are listed, as sequenced in a study of cytomegalovirus exposure and HLA in healthy donors. Both 60 Vbeta primers and 13 Jbeta primers went into the PCR. Sequencing was performed with immunoSEQ multiplex PCR; in TCRdb, only in-frame clones are kept and a portion is missing. Of 35,000 to 50,000 clones detected, roughly 80% appear once; the ten largest clones hold approximately 1.4%. The sample comprised PBMCs. Source of these receptors: a man in his thirties or forties in good health and CMV-seronegative.

The chain recombines TRBV30 with TRBJ2-1; 14 positions match TRBD2. Germline loops: CDR1 GTSNPN, CDR2 SVGIG (reference sequence). This CDR3 has 13 amino acids. V was clipped by 5 bases and J by 8 bases; unmatched bases: 2. CDR3 DNA: TGTGCCTGGGGGACTAGCGGGAGACATGAGCAGTTCTTC. Amino acids: CAWGTSGRHEQFF. The full variable domain, with the rest looked up from reference TRBV30 and TRBJ2-1, is SQTIHQWPATLVQPVGSPLSLECTVEGTSNPNLYWYRQAAGRGLQLLFYSVGIGQISSEVPQNLSASRPQDRQFILSSKKLLLSDSGFYLCAWGTSGRHEQFFGPGTRLTVL.

This rearrangement joins TRBV12-5 to TRBJ2-3; 8 bases agree with TRBD2. Trimming at V came to 2 bases and at J to 2 bases, leaving 12 bases not matched to a gene. The CDR3 runs 18 residues. Germline assignment: CDR1 LGHNT and CDR2 FRNRAP. CDR3 nucleotides: TGTGCTAGTGGTTTGTCCCCGATGAGCGGGAGTACCACAGATACGCAGTATTTT. The encoded protein is CASGLSPMSGSTTDTQYF.

This chain connects TRBV27 to TRBJ2-1; D may be TRBD2 (6 bases). Trimming took off 2 bases at V and 5 bases at J, with 13 bases between the two ends. Germline V gene lookup returns CDR1 MNHEY and CDR2 SMNVEV (reference sequence). The CDR3 covers 15 residues. The CDR3 region has the DNA TGTGCCAGCAGTTTAACTAGCTCAAACCACAATGAGCAGTTCTTC. Translation: CASSLTSSNHNEQFF.

This sequence joins TRBV11-2 and TRBJ1-4, with 9 bases lining up with TRBD1. Germline values: CDR1 SGHAT, CDR2 FQNNGV. The trim removed 5 bases at V and 8 bases at J, leaving 6 bases unmatched. The CDR3 length is 14 residues. The CDR3 sequence: CASSPDRGREKLFF. The CDR3 DNA follows: TGTGCCAGCAGCCCGGACAGGGGTAGGGAAAAACTGTTTTTT.

The CDR3 DNA reads as TGTGCCAGCAGTCTAGTCGGAGACAATGAGCAGTTCTTC. Translating gives CASSLVGDNEQFF. The rearrangement joins TRBV9 to TRBJ2-1; D gene unclear. Trimming pared 5 bases from V and 5 bases from J, leaving 11 bases between. The CDR3 extends over 13 amino acids. Germline V gives CDR1 SGDLS, CDR2 YYNGEE.

This chain's CDR3 is CASSYPGQASYEQYF. The CDR3, as DNA: TGTGCCAGCAGTTATCCGGGACAGGCCTCCTACGAGCAGTACTTC. The rearrangement uses TRBV6-6 and TRBJ2-7, with 8 bases identical to TRBD1. The length of the CDR3 is 15 residues. V shed 3 bases and J 0 bases; nucleotides not matched to a gene: 4. Per germline, CDR1 MNHNY and CDR2 SVGAGI (reference sequence).

This rearrangement joins TRBV5-1 to TRBJ2-1, with 11 bases identical to TRBD1. V trimming: 4 bases; J trimming: 8 bases; junction bases outside the gene matches: 5. In germline, CDR1 is SGHRS, CDR2 YFSETQ. This CDR3 region has 14 residues. The CDR3 nucleotides read TGCGCCAGCAGCCCCGGGACAGGGGGAGATGAGCAGTTCTTC. This codes for CASSPGTGGDEQFF.

This chain joins TRBV28 and TRBJ2-7; TRBD2 matches at 7 bases. The junction had 11 bases not matched to a gene; V was cut back by 3 bases and J by 6 bases. The CDR3 covers 15 residues. CDR1 MDHEN and CDR2 SYDVKM come from the germline V gene. CDR3 sequence: CASSFYWEGGAEQYF. DNA of the CDR3: TGTGCCAGCAGTTTCTATTGGGAGGGAGGGGCCGAGCAGTACTTC.

This sequence joins TRBV14 and TRBJ1-3; 10 positions match TRBD1. CDR1 SGHDN and CDR2 FVKESK come from the germline V gene. The CDR3 runs 18 residues. V trimming: 4 bases; J trimming: 0 bases; junction bases outside the gene matches: 9. CDR3 in amino acids: CASSPGQGKFDSGNTIYF. The CDR3, as DNA: TGTGCCAGCAGCCCGGGACAGGGGAAGTTTGACTCTGGAAACACCATATATTTT.

This clone was observed once. The chain joins TRBV7-2 to TRBJ2-7; TRBD2 aligns across 10 bases. The ends lost 4 bases at V and 2 bases at J; junction bases unmatched: 5. The CDR3 runs to 15 residues. The germline CDR1 and CDR2 sequences are SGHTA and FQGNSA. The CDR3 nucleotides read TGTGCCAGCAGCTCGTTAGCGGGAGGCCCCTACGAGCAGTACTTC. This gives the protein CASSSLAGGPYEQYF.

The V and J genes are TRBV2 and TRBJ2-5, with 12 bases aligning to TRBD1. V lost 4 bases and J lost 2; bases outside the gene matches: 5. Germline V lookup: CDR1 SNHLY, CDR2 FYNNEI. The CDR3 totals 16 residues. DNA for the CDR3: TGTGCCAGCAGTGCGGCGGGACAGGGGGCGCAAGAGACCCAGTACTTC. Protein sequence: CASSAAGQGAQETQYF.

The rearrangement links TRBV2 to TRBJ2-7; no clear D gene. CDR1 is SNHLY, CDR2 FYNNEI, per germline. The V gene lost 3 bases and the J gene lost 2 bases, with 11 bases spanning the gap. The CDR3 runs to 14 residues. Here the CDR3 DNA reads TGTGCCAGCAGTGAGGTACTCTTTGCCTACGAGCAGTACTTC. Translated: CASSEVLFAYEQYF.

This chain joins TRBV6-5 and TRBJ1-6; weak D call: TRBD1 (5 bases). The CDR3 spans 14 residues. Germline CDR1 is MNHEY and CDR2 is SVGAGI. Trimming removed 1 base at V and 6 bases at J, with 7 bases between. DNA of the CDR3: TGTGCCAGCAGTTACTTCAGGGCTAATTCACCCCTCCACTTT. It is translated as CASSYFRANSPLHF.

The chain employs TRBV27 and TRBJ2-7; TRBD1 agrees at 10 bases. Losses at the gene ends were 3 bases for V and 2 bases for J; bases not matched to a gene: 4. Germline V gene sequence: CDR1 MNHEY, CDR2 SMNVEV (reference sequence). CDR3 length: 15 residues. CDR3 residues: CASSLGQGTPYEQYF. The CDR3 DNA reads as TGTGCCAGCAGTTTGGGACAGGGGACTCCCTACGAGCAGTACTTC.

The rearrangement joins TRBV10-3 to TRBJ1-2; 8 bases match TRBD1. From germline, CDR1 is ENHRY and CDR2 SYGVKD. CDR3 length: 12 amino acids. V gave up 8 bases and J gave up 11 bases; unmatched junction bases: 10. The CDR3 region has the DNA TGTGCCATCCATGAGACAGGGGAACTATACACCTTC. It encodes CAIHETGELYTF.

The genes are TRBV5-5 and TRBJ2-1, with 9 bases lining up with TRBD2. CDR3 length: 15 residues. J gave up 7 bases and V 2 bases, and 7 bases lay outside the gene matches. Germline lookup yields CDR1 SGHKS and CDR2 YYEKEE (reference sequence). DNA of the CDR3: TGTGCCAGCAGCTTACCGGGACTAGCTCTAAATGAGCAGTTCTTC. As protein: CASSLPGLALNEQFF.

This clone was detected only a few times. The chain uses TRBV27 and TRBJ2-1, with a possible D match to TRBD2 (5 bases). The germline CDR1 and CDR2 sequences are MNHEY and SMNVEV (reference sequence). The CDR3 covers 15 residues. V lost 2 bases to trimming and J lost 4 bases, with 12 bases between them. CDR3 DNA: TGTGCCAGCAGTTTAGGAGGACGGTTGTACAATGAGCAGTTCTTC. It codes for CASSLGGRLYNEQFF.

The chain combines TRBV6-1 with TRBJ1-5; TRBD1 aligns across 9 bases. CDR3 length equals 14 residues. CDR1 MNHNS and CDR2 SASEGT come from the germline V gene. V trimming: 5 bases; J trimming: 4 bases; junction bases outside the gene matches: 3. CDR3 nucleotide sequence: TGTGCCAGCAGTCGGGACAGGGTAAATCAGCCCCAGCATTTT. It is translated as CASSRDRVNQPQHF.

The V and J genes are TRBV27 and TRBJ2-7; 9 nucleotides agree with TRBD2. Trimming removed 4 bases from V and 4 bases from J; junction bases left unmatched: 5. Germline loops: CDR1 MNHEY, CDR2 SMNVEV (reference sequence). The CDR3 contains 14 residues. CDR3 residues: CASSWDSGSYEQYF. CDR3 sequence (DNA): TGTGCCAGCAGTTGGGATAGCGGGAGTTACGAGCAGTACTTC.

V and J are TRBV10-1 and TRBJ2-5; tentative D call: TRBD2 (6 bases). CDR3 length: 13 amino acids. CDR1 and CDR2 from the germline V gene are WNHNN and SYGVQD (reference sequence). Trimming cost V 2 bases and J 2 bases, with 6 bases left between them. CDR3 sequence (DNA): TGCGCCAGCAGTGAGGGACTACAAGAGACCCAGTACTTC. Amino acids: CASSEGLQETQYF.

The rearrangement joins TRBV5-1 to TRBJ1-1; TRBD1 is a possible D gene (5 bases). The CDR3 extends over 15 amino acids. CDR1 is SGHRS and CDR2 is YFSETQ in the germline V gene. V lost 1 base and J 1 base, leaving 11 bases between the germline ends. CDR3 DNA: TGCGCCAGCAGCTTGAGTAGGGGAACGAACACTGAAGCTTTCTTT. Translating gives CASSLSRGTNTEAFF.

The CDR3 loop reads CASSFGTGAAPGYTF. Here the CDR3 DNA reads TGTGCCAGCAGCTTTGGGACAGGGGCCGCGCCCGGCTACACCTTC. The V call is TRBV5-6, the J call TRBJ1-2; 10 nucleotides line up with TRBD1. Germline-derived CDR1 and CDR2 are SGHDT and YYEEEE. The V and J ends lost 2 bases and 8 bases, in that order; junction bases with no gene match: 9. CDR3 length equals 15 residues.

The chain links TRBV7-9 to TRBJ2-5, with TRBD1 matching over 8 bases. Trimming removed 1 base from V and 4 bases from J; junction bases left unmatched: 5. Germline values: CDR1 SEHNR, CDR2 FQNEAQ (reference sequence). CDR3 length equals 15 residues. CDR3 DNA sequence: TGTGCCAGCAGCTTAGGTGCAGGGGGCTTAGAGACCCAGTACTTC. Amino acid sequence: CASSLGAGGLETQYF.

The sample holds a few counts of this clone. V and J are TRBV28 and TRBJ2-1; 9 nucleotides agree with TRBD2. The CDR3 has 15 amino acids. V lost 5 bases, J lost 8 bases, and 10 bases stayed unmatched. Germline values: CDR1 MDHEN, CDR2 SYDVKM. CDR3 sequence (DNA): TGTGCCAGCAGTCCCTTTAGCGGGAGTTTATATGAGCAGTTCTTC. Its translation: CASSPFSGSLYEQFF.